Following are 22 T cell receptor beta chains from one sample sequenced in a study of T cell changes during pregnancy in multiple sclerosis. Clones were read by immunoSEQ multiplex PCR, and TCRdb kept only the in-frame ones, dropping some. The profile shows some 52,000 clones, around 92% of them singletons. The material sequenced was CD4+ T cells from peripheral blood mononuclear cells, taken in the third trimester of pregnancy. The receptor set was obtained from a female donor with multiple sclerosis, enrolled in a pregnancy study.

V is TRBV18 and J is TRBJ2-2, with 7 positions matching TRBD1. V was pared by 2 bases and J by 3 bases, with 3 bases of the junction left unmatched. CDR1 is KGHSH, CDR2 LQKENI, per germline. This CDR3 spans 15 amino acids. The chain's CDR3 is CASSPRQGYTGELFF. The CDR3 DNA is TGTGCCAGCTCACCAAGACAGGGTTACACCGGGGAGCTGTTTTTT.

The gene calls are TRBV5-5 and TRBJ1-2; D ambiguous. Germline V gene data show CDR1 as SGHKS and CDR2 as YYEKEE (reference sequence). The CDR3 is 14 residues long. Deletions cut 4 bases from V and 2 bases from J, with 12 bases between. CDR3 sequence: CASSALNRNYGYTF. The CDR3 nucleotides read TGTGCCAGCAGCGCACTAAACCGAAACTATGGCTACACCTTC.

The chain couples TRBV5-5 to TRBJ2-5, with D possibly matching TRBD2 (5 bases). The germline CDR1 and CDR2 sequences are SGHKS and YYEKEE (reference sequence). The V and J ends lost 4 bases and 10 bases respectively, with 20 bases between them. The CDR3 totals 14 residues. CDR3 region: CASSQGAERGSQYF. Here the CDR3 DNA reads TGTGCCAGCAGCCAAGGAGCGGAACGAGGGAGCCAGTACTTC. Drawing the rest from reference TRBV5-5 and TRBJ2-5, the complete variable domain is DAGVTQSPTHLIKTRGQQVTLRCSPISGHKSVSWYQQVLGQGPQFIFQYYEKEERGRGNFPDRFSARQFPNYSSELNVNALLLGDSALYLCASSQGAERGSQYFGPGTRLLVL.

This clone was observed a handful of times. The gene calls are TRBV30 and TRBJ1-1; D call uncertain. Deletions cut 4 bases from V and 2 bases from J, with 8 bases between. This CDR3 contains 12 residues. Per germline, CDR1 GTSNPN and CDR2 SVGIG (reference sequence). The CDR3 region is CAWTSYNTEAFF. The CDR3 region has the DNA TGTGCCTGGACCAGTTACAACACTGAAGCTTTCTTT.

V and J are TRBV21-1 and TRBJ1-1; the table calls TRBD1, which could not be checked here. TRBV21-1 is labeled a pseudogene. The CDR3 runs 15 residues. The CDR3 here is CASRGPDRQNTEAFF. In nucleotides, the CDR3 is TGTGCCAGCCGGGGCCCGGACAGGCAGAACACTGAAGCTTTCTTT.

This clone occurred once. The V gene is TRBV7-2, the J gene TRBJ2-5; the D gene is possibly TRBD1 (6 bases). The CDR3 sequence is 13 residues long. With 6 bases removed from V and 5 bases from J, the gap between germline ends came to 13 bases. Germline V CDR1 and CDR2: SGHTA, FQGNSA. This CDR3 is CASRRTGKETQYF. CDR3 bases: TGTGCCAGCAGACGAACAGGGAAGGAGACCCAGTACTTC.

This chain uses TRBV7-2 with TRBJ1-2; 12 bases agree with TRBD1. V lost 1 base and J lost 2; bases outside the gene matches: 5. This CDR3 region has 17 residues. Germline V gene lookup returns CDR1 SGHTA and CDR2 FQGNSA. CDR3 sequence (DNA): TGTGCCAGCAGCTTAGTGGGACAGGGGGCAGAAAACTATGGCTACACCTTC. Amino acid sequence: CASSLVGQGAENYGYTF.

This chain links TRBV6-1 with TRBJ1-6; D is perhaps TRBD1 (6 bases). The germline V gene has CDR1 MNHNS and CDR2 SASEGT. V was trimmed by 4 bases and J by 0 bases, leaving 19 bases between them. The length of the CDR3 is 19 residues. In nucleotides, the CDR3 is TGTGCCAGCAGTGCGGATCGTTCGTGGGGGCACTCCTATAATTCACCCCTCCACTTT. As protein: CASSADRSWGHSYNSPLHF.

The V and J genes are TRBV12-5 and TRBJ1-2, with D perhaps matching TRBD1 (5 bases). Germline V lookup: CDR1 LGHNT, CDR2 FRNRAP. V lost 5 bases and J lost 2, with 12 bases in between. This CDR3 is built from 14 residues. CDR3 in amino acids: CASGPPWGNYGYTF. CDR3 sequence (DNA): TGTGCTAGTGGTCCCCCGTGGGGCAACTATGGCTACACCTTC.

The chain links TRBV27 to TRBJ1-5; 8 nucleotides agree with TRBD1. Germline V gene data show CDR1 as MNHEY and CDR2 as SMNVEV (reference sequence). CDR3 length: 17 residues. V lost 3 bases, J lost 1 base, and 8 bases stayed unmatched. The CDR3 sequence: CASSFRRTGSSNQPQHF. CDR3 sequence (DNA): TGTGCCAGCAGTTTTCGCCGGACAGGGAGCAGCAATCAGCCCCAGCATTTT.

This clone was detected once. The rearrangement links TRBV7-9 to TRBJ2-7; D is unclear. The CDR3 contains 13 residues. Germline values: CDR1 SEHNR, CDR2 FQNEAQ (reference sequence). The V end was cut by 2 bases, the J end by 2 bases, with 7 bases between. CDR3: CASSLSSAYEQYF. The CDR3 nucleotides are TGTGCCAGCAGCTTATCCTCGGCCTACGAGCAGTACTTC.

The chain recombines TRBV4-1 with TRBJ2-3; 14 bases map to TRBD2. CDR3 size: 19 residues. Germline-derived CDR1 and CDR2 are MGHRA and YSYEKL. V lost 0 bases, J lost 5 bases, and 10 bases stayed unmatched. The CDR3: CASSQDAGLAGGLGDTQYF. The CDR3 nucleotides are TGCGCCAGCAGCCAAGATGCTGGACTAGCGGGGGGATTGGGAGATACGCAGTATTTT.

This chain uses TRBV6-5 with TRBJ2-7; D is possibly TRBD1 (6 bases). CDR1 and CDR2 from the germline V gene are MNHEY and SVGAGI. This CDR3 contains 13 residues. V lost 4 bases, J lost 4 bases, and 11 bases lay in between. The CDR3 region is CASSLGQTYEQYF. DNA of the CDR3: TGTGCCAGCAGTTTAGGACAGACGTACGAGCAGTACTTC.

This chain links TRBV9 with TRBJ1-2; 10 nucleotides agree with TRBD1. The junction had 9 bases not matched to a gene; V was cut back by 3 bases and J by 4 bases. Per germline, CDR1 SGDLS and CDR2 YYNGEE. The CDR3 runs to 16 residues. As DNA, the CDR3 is TGTGCCAGCAGCGGCCCCCAGGGGGACAGGGGCTATGGCTACACCTTC. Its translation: CASSGPQGDRGYGYTF.

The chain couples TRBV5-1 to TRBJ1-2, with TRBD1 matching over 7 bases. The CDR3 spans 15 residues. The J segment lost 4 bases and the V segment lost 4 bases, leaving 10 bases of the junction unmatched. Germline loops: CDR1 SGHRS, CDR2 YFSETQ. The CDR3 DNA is TGCGCCAGCAGCCCCGCATGGACAGGTCGCTATGGCTACACCTTC. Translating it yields CASSPAWTGRYGYTF.

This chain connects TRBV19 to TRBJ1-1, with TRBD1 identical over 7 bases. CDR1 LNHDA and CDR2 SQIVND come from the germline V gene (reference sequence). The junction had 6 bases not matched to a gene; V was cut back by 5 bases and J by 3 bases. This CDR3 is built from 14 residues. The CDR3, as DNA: TGTGCCAGTAGTTACAGGGGAGGTGACACTGAAGCTTTCTTT. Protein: CASSYRGGDTEAFF.

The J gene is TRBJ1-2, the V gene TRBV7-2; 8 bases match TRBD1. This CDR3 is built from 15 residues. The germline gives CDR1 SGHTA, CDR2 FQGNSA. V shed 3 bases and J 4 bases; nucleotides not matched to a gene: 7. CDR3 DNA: TGTGCCAGCAGCTTCCTGGACAGGGCTCCCTATGGCTACACCTTC. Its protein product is CASSFLDRAPYGYTF. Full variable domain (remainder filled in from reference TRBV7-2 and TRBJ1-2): GAGVSQSPSNKVTEKGKDVELRCDPISGHTALYWYRQSLGQGLEFLIYFQGNSAPDKSGLPSDRFSAERTGGSVSTLTIQRTQQEDSAVYLCASSFLDRAPYGYTFGSGTRLTVV.

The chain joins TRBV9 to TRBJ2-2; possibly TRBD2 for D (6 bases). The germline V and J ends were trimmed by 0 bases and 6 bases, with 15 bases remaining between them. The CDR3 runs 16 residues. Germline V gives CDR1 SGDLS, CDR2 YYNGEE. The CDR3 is CASSVGLGGGAGELFF. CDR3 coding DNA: TGTGCCAGCAGCGTAGGATTGGGTGGAGGGGCCGGGGAGCTGTTTTTT.

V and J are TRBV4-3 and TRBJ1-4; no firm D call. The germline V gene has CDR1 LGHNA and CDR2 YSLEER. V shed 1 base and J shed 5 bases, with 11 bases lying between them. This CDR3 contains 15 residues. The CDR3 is CASSQAMGPNEKLFF. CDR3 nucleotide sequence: TGCGCCAGCAGCCAAGCCATGGGCCCAAATGAAAAACTGTTTTTT.

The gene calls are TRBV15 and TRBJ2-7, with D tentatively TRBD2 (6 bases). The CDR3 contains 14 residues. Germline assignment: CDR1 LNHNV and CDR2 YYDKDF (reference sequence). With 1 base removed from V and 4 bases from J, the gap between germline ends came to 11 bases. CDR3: CATSRASGGYEQYF. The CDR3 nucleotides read TGTGCCACCAGCAGAGCGAGCGGAGGGTACGAGCAGTACTTC.

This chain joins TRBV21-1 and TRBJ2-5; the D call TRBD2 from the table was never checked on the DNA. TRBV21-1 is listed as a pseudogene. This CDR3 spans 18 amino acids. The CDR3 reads CASSRGLAGAYRRETQYF. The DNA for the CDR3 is TGTGCCAGCAGCAGGGGACTAGCGGGGGCTTATCGGCGTGAGACCCAGTACTTC.

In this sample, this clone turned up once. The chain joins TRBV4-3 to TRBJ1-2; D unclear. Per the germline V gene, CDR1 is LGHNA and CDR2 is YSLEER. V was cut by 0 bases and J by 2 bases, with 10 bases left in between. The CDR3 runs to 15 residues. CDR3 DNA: TGCGCCAGCAGCCAAGAACTCGGGAGCAACTATGGCTACACCTTC. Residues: CASSQELGSNYGYTF.